This T cell receptor (beta chain) was found in a study of blood T cell repertoires in COVID-19 (TCRdb year 2020). Regarding the complete study: Collaborator samples came from the United States, Italy and Spain and covered acute and convalescent phases of COVID-19. HLA class I and class II types, where available, came from metadata supplied by the sample provider rather than from assay-based typing. The prospective study material was composed of cDNA or gDNA derived from T cells, B-cell-depleted T cells, or PBMCs. Subjects who had been exposed to COVID-19, were actively infected with it, or had recovered from it provided the deeply sampled blood TCRbeta repertoires that made up the dataset. Samples were obtained from the ongoing ImmuneRACE study (first 160 participants) and from 1,200 or so subjects provided by 6 global collaborators. The sample metadata nearly always contained a de-identified subject ID, COVID-19 status, age in years and sex. A freely available public database, intended as a resource for researchers studying the immune response to SARS-CoV-2, is where the repertoires were released.

Points the paper makes about the study in general: How much clinical and demographic metadata was included differed by source and by participant, and the metadata was provided uncurated.

The CDR3, from cysteine to phenylalanine, totals 15 residues. CDR3 DNA only is kept here, 45 bases in frame from base 1. CDR1 and CDR2 are drawn from the germline V gene: MNHEY, SVGAGI. Between the V and J ends, shortened by 6 bases and 2 bases respectively, the junction contains 16 bases. A remark on this clone: What this receptor recognizes is not known. Base-call qualities are not available, and no considerably larger clone is one nucleotide away.

TCRbeta CDR3 regions were amplified from genomic DNA by means of the immunoSEQ Assay, a bias-controlled multiplex PCR. The study's own analysis went as follows. The number of nucleated cells in each sample was estimated from the amplification of reference gene primers within the assay. To quantify the absolute abundance of each unique TCRbeta CDR3 rearrangement, sequence reads were collapsed and filtered. For each sample, productive Simpson clonality was calculated as the square root of Simpson's diversity index over productive rearrangements. Not all clones reach the TCRdb copy of this immuneACCESS table, which keeps in-frame sequences only. Checked studies attribute under half of the gap to unresolved V genes and leave the rest unexplained. That table supplies the V and J calls and clone size; D and trimming were determined from the DNA. The sample records a few hundred thousand clones, 82% of which are singletons. The ten top clones hold 2.5% to 3.5% of the sample.

Collaborating institutions collected whole blood in K2EDTA tubes following their own protocols. For TCRbeta analysis, collaborators shipped samples in one of three forms: frozen whole blood, isolated PBMCs, or DNA extracted from either of those sample types. The TCR sequence derives from a woman aged 18-35 years with acute or convalescent COVID-19. Here the chain combines TRBV6-5 and TRBJ1-2, with the D gene call left open. The sequencing input was peripheral blood. This receptor has the CDR3 CASSPIYTGNYGYTF. The bases are TGTGCCAGCAGCCCCATCTATACGGGAAACTATGGCTACACCTTC.